This TCR beta chain was recovered during a study of T-cell memory formation after mild COVID-19. In the study overall: In these data, TCR clusters were largely donor specific. Notes on the study in general: Within pre-infection memory, some responding clones were found, suggesting cross-reactive memory joined. Clones that contracted from day 15 to 85 were balanced CD4/CD8, while later expanders leaned CD4+.

5'RACE primed from the constant segment yielded TCR alpha and TCR beta cDNA libraries bearing sample barcodes and UMIs. TCRdb processed the 5' RACE reads anew with MiXCR; each CDR3 protein has one entry. Of about 140,000 distinct CDR3 sequences in the sample, about 5.5% were seen once. Remarks on this clonotype: Its target is not known.

Germline V lookup: CDR1 SGHKS, CDR2 YYEKEE (reference sequence). The CDR3 has 16 residues. V was clipped by 1 base and J by 0 bases; unmatched bases: 6. Sequenced: PBMCs or a T cell subset sorted from them (not recorded which). The chain carries TRBV5-5 and TRBJ2-7; 8 positions agree with TRBD1. The clonotype originates from an adult woman who had mild COVID-19 (a few samples of this study predate the infection). Cell type and time point are not known. CDR3 sequence: CASSLRAGGFSYEQYF. CDR3 DNA: TGTGCCAGCAGCTTGAGAGCAGGGGGCTTCTCCTACGAGCAGTACTTC.